Presented here are 26 T cell receptor beta chains from one specimen sequenced in a study of blood T cell repertoires in COVID-19. The method was immunoSEQ multiplex PCR; TCRdb's version includes in-frame clones alone and lacks a portion of them. Altogether 150,000 to 190,000 clones are present, more than 75% being singletons, with the ten largest covering less than 10%. Material: peripheral blood. Source of these receptors: a woman aged 60-75 years with COVID-19, enrolled during active disease.

The CDR3 bases are TGTGCCAGCTATTGGCGGGGAGAGACCCAGTACTTC. The encoded protein is CASYWRGETQYF. V is TRBV2 and J is TRBJ2-5, with D maybe TRBD2 (6 bases). The CDR3 has 12 residues. Trimming removed 8 bases at V and 4 bases at J, with 11 bases between. The V gene's germline CDR1 is SNHLY and CDR2 FYNNEI. The whole variable domain, remainder taken from reference TRBV2 and TRBJ2-5, is EPEVTQTPSHQVTQMGQEVILRCVPISNHLYFYWYRQILGQKVEFLVSFYNNEISEKSEIFDDQFSVERPDGSNFTLKIRSTKLEDSAMYFCASYWRGETQYFGPGTRLLVL.

The rearrangement links TRBV5-5 to TRBJ2-7; 9 bases map to TRBD1. Germline CDR1 and CDR2: SGHKS and YYEKEE (reference sequence). The CDR3 consists of 17 residues. J gave up 0 bases and V 3 bases, and 10 bases lay outside the gene matches. CDR3 sequence reads: CASSWGPGQGFSYEQYV. The CDR3, as DNA: TGTGCCAGCAGCTGGGGTCCGGGACAGGGCTTCTCCTACGAGCAGTACGTC.

Turning to this clone: An end of the junction does not agree with germline; a read error may underlie this. The chain uses TRBV11-2 and TRBJ2-3; 7 bases line up with TRBD2. The CDR3 runs 15 residues. Germline V gene sequence: CDR1 SGHAT, CDR2 FQNNGV. The chain's CDR3 is CASSLDGTNTNTQYF. Written as DNA, the CDR3 is TGTGCCAGCAGCTTAGATGGGACTAACACAAATACGCAGTATTTT.

The rearrangement uses TRBV19 and TRBJ1-1; 8 bases are shared with TRBD1. CDR3 size: 14 residues. V lost 6 bases to trimming and J lost 1 base; unmatched junction nucleotides: 4. Germline assignment: CDR1 LNHDA and CDR2 SQIVND (reference sequence). CDR3 amino acids: CASSQGASNTEAFF. The CDR3, as DNA: TGTGCCAGTAGCCAGGGGGCATCGAACACTGAAGCTTTCTTT.

The chain recombines TRBV10-3 with TRBJ1-2, with D uncertain. Germline V gives CDR1 ENHRY, CDR2 SYGVKD. The ends were cut back, 6 bases at V and 4 bases at J, with 12 bases in the middle. This CDR3 region has 13 residues. The CDR3 nucleotides read TGTGCCATCAGCCATGAAGCGGGCTATGGCTACACCTTC. This sequence encodes CAISHEAGYGYTF.

This chain links TRBV2 with TRBJ1-2; 9 bases line up with TRBD1. J lost 8 bases, V lost 4 bases, and 2 bases had no gene match. Germline V gene sequence: CDR1 SNHLY, CDR2 FYNNEI. The CDR3 contains 12 residues. The CDR3 DNA is TGTGCCAGCAGTGGGACAGGGGAAGGCTACACCTTC. It codes for CASSGTGEGYTF.

V gene TRBV24-1 combines with J gene TRBJ2-1, with D possibly matching TRBD2 (6 bases). The CDR3 loop spans 17 amino acids. With 3 bases removed from V and 0 bases from J, the gap between germline ends came to 14 bases. From germline, CDR1 is KGHDR and CDR2 SFDVKD. The CDR3 loop reads CATSDAIGTYSYNEQFF. The CDR3 bases are TGTGCCACCAGTGATGCGATAGGGACTTACTCCTACAATGAGCAGTTCTTC.

The chain has TRBV3-1 (or the pseudogene TRBV3-2) and TRBJ1-2; D is unclear. From germline, CDR1 is LGHDT and CDR2 YNNKEL (reference sequence). The CDR3 is made up of 13 amino acids. Trimming removed 6 bases at V and 3 bases at J, with 11 bases between. The chain's CDR3 is CASSPRPDYGYTF. The CDR3 nucleotides are TGTGCCAGCAGTCCCAGGCCTGACTATGGCTACACCTTC.

V is TRBV5-1 and J is TRBJ2-1, with 14 bases identical to TRBD2. Germline-derived CDR1 and CDR2 are SGHRS and YFSETQ. CDR3 length: 17 residues. With V trimmed by 2 bases and J by 7 bases, 8 bases remained unmatched. In DNA form, the CDR3 reads TGCGCCAGCAGCTTTTCGACTAGCGGGGGGGCTAAGAATGAGCAGTTCTTC. Translation: CASSFSTSGGAKNEQFF.

This chain joins TRBV11-3 and TRBJ2-1, with TRBD2 matching over 9 bases. CDR3 length: 14 amino acids. The J segment lost 5 bases and the V segment lost 5 bases, leaving 4 bases of the junction unmatched. Per germline, CDR1 SGHNT and CDR2 YENEEA. The chain's CDR3 is CASSRTSADNEQFF. CDR3 in DNA: TGTGCCAGCAGCCGGACTAGCGCTGACAATGAGCAGTTCTTC.

This clone has more than one count but fewer than ten. This chain connects TRBV3-1 (or the pseudogene TRBV3-2) to TRBJ1-3; D might be TRBD1 (6 bases). The germline V gene encodes CDR1 LGHDT and CDR2 YNNKEL (reference sequence). The CDR3 has 15 amino acids. Trimming removed 1 base at V and 2 bases at J, with 9 bases between. The DNA for the CDR3 is TGTGCCAGCAGCCAAGGTCCAGGGGCTGGAAACACCATATATTTT. This encodes CASSQGPGAGNTIYF.

This clone was counted once. V is TRBV6-1 and J is TRBJ1-2; the D gene is possibly TRBD1 (5 bases). Germline lookup yields CDR1 MNHNS and CDR2 SASEGT. V lost 0 bases and J 0 bases, leaving 5 bases between the germline ends. The CDR3 totals 14 residues. The CDR3 coding sequence is TGTGCCAGCAGTGAAGCAGGGGCTAACTATGGCTACACCTTC. Its protein product is CASSEAGANYGYTF.

The V and J genes are TRBV4-1 and TRBJ1-3, with TRBD1 identical over 7 bases. CDR1 and CDR2 (germline): MGHRA, YSYEKL. V lost 0 bases, J lost 2 bases, and 19 bases stayed unmatched. The CDR3 runs to 21 residues. CDR3 sequence: CASSQDAVIRQGSLAGNTIYF. In DNA form, the CDR3 reads TGCGCCAGCAGCCAAGATGCCGTAATTAGACAGGGATCGTTGGCTGGAAACACCATATATTTT.

There are many counts of this clone. V gene TRBV6-5 combines with J gene TRBJ1-5; 7 nucleotides agree with TRBD1. CDR3 length: 14 residues. The J segment lost 5 bases and the V segment lost 6 bases, leaving 7 bases of the junction unmatched. Per germline, CDR1 MNHEY and CDR2 SVGAGI. CDR3 protein: CASRKTGQDQPQHF. The CDR3 DNA sequence: TGTGCCAGCAGGAAGACAGGGCAGGATCAGCCCCAGCATTTT.

The chain employs TRBV4-1 and TRBJ1-4, with D maybe TRBD1 (5 bases). V lost 1 base and J lost 8, with 11 bases in between. The length of the CDR3 is 14 residues. Germline loops: CDR1 MGHRA, CDR2 YSYEKL. The CDR3 DNA reads TGCGCCAGCAGCCAAGTAGGGGTTCAGGAAAAACTGTTTTTT. Translation gives CASSQVGVQEKLFF.

The V call is TRBV11-3, the J call TRBJ2-1; tentative D call: TRBD2 (7 bases). CDR3 length equals 15 residues. The V gene's germline CDR1 is SGHNT and CDR2 YENEEA. V was cut by 5 bases and J by 5 bases, with 16 bases left in between. The CDR3 DNA reads as TGTGCCAGCAGCAGGAGCCGGGGGGCAAACAATGAGCAGTTCTTC. Its protein is CASSRSRGANNEQFF.

This clone was detected once. This chain links TRBV5-5 with TRBJ1-5, with D uncertain. In germline, CDR1 is SGHKS, CDR2 YYEKEE (reference sequence). The CDR3 consists of 16 residues. V was shortened by 5 bases and J by 2 bases, with 17 bases between the two germline ends. The CDR3 DNA reads as TGTGCCAGCAGTCTTACAGAGACCCCTCGCAATCAGCCCCAGCATTTT. It specifies CASSLTETPRNQPQHF.

The chain is built from TRBV6-5 and TRBJ2-2, with D possibly TRBD1 on 5 matching bases. The CDR3 sequence is 16 residues long. CDR1 and CDR2 (germline): MNHEY, SVGAGI. Trimming cost V 4 bases and J 1 base, with 13 bases left between them. CDR3 amino acids: CASSSLWGRNTGELFF. The CDR3 DNA sequence: TGTGCCAGCAGTTCTCTCTGGGGCCGGAACACCGGGGAGCTGTTTTTT.

The chain links TRBV5-1 to TRBJ1-4; no clear D. V lost 0 bases to trimming and J lost 4 bases, with 10 bases between them. The CDR3 totals 15 residues. CDR1 and CDR2 (germline): SGHRS, YFSETQ. The CDR3 region has the DNA TGCGCCAGCAGCTTGGGCCCCAGTCGTAATGAAAAACTGTTTTTT. It encodes CASSLGPSRNEKLFF.

V is TRBV12-5 and J is TRBJ1-6; D gene unclear. Germline V lookup: CDR1 LGHNT, CDR2 FRNRAP. The CDR3 length is 13 residues. V was cut by 3 bases and J by 8 bases, with 8 bases left in between. This CDR3 reads CASGFRTDSPLHF. In DNA form, the CDR3 reads TGTGCTAGTGGTTTTAGAACAGATTCACCCCTCCACTTT.

This chain connects TRBV29-1 to TRBJ1-4; D remains ambiguous. Germline V CDR1 and CDR2: SQVTM, ANQGSEA. Trimming removed 6 bases from V and 2 bases from J, with 10 bases in between. The CDR3 runs to 13 residues. CDR3 region: CSVARSTNEKLFF. In DNA form, the CDR3 reads TGCAGCGTAGCCCGTTCGACTAATGAAAAACTGTTTTTT.

This clone was detected only a few times. The chain links TRBV7-9 to TRBJ2-5; 15 positions agree with TRBD2. V lost 0 bases, J lost 5 bases, and 4 bases stayed unmatched. The germline V gene has CDR1 SEHNR and CDR2 FQNEAQ (reference sequence). The CDR3 is 17 amino acids. CDR3 sequence: CASSLAPGLAGGETQYF. CDR3 nucleotide sequence: TGTGCCAGCAGCTTAGCCCCAGGACTAGCGGGAGGGGAGACCCAGTACTTC.

This sequence joins TRBV7-3 and TRBJ2-2, with TRBD2 matching 14 bases. The CDR3 extends over 18 amino acids. J was trimmed by 5 bases and V by 5 bases; bases with no gene match: 10. Per germline, CDR1 SGHTA and CDR2 FQGTGA. As DNA, the CDR3 is TGTGCCAGCAGCCCGGGACTAGCGGGAGAGCAAGAAACCGGGGAGCTGTTTTTT. This gives the protein CASSPGLAGEQETGELFF.

The chain carries TRBV6-5 and TRBJ1-1, with 8 nucleotides matching TRBD1. Germline assignment: CDR1 MNHEY and CDR2 SVGAGI. CDR3 length: 14 residues. V was pared by 6 bases and J by 5 bases, with 8 bases of the junction left unmatched. The CDR3 here is CASRDGQGMTEAFF. The CDR3 DNA reads as TGTGCCAGCAGAGACGGACAGGGAATGACTGAAGCTTTCTTT.

This chain links TRBV27 with TRBJ1-5; D not resolved. Per the germline V gene, CDR1 is MNHEY and CDR2 is SMNVEV (reference sequence). The CDR3 covers 13 residues. V was trimmed by 3 bases and J by 5 bases, leaving 8 bases between them. CDR3 nucleotides: TGTGCCAGCAGTTTCGCTAGGTATCAGCCCCAGCATTTT. Its protein is CASSFARYQPQHF.

The J gene is TRBJ2-2, the V gene TRBV7-2; D possibly corresponds to TRBD2 (6 bases). CDR1 SGHTA and CDR2 FQGNSA come from the germline V gene. This CDR3 comprises 15 residues. Trimming pared 1 base from V and 4 bases from J, leaving 10 bases between. This CDR3 reads CASSLGLGGTGELFF. The CDR3 coding sequence is TGTGCCAGCAGCTTAGGATTGGGGGGCACCGGGGAGCTGTTTTTT.